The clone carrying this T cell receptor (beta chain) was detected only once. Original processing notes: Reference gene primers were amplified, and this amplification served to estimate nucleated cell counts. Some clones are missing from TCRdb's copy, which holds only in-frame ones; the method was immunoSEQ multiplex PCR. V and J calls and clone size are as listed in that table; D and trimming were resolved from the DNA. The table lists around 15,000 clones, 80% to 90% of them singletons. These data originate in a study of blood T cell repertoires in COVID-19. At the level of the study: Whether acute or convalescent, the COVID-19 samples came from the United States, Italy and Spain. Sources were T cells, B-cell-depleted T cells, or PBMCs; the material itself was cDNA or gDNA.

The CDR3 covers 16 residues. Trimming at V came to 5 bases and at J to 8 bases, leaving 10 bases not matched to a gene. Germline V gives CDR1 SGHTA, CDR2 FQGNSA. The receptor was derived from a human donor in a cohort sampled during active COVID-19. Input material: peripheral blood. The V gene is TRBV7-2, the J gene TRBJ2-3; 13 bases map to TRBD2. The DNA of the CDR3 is TGTGCCAGCAGCCTCGGGACTAGCGGGGTCCGGGGTACGCAGTATTTT. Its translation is CASSLGTSGVRGTQYF. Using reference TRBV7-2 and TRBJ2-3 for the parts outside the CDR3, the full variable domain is GAGVSQSPSNKVTEKGKDVELRCDPISGHTALYWYRQSLGQGLEFLIYFQGNSAPDKSGLPSDRFSAERTGGSVSTLTIQRTQQEDSAVYLCASSLGTSGVRGTQYFGPGTRLTVL.